This TCR beta chain derives from a study of blood T cell repertoires in COVID-19. Study in general: Collection of acute and convalescent COVID-19 samples took place in the United States, Italy and Spain. PBMCs, B-cell-depleted T cells, or T cells were the source of the cDNA or gDNA that made up the material.

Ages ranged from about 18 to 89 years, with residence in some 25 US areas. Cohorts were assigned according to the clinical history that participants reported. The assay was immunoSEQ multiplex PCR, and TCRdb's table has in-frame clones only and misses some. The sample yields 200,000 or so clones, roughly four fifths seen once. Source material: PBMCs or T cells enriched from blood (not recorded which). This TCR derives from a man aged 35 to 55 who had recovered from COVID-19.

The CDR3 reads CASTPLFGGANVLTF. CDR3 sequence (DNA): TGTGCCAGCACCCCCCTGTTCGGTGGGGCCAACGTCCTGACTTTC. The chain has TRBV3-1 (or the pseudogene TRBV3-2) and TRBJ2-6; D unclear. Per germline, CDR1 LGHDT and CDR2 YNNKEL (reference sequence). Trimming cost V 7 bases and J 3 bases, with 13 bases left between them. This CDR3 comprises 15 residues.